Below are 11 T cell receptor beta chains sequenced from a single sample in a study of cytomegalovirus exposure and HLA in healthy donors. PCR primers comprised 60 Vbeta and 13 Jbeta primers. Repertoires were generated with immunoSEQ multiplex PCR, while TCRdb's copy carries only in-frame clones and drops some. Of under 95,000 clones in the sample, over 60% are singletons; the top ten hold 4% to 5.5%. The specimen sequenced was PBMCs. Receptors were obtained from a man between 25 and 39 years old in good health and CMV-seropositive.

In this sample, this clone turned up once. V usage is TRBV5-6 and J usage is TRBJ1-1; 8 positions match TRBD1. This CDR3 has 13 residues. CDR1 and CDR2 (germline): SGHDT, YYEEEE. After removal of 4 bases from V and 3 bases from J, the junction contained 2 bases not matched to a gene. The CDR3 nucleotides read TGTGCCAGCAGCCCGACAGGGGACACTGAAGCTTTCTTT. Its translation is CASSPTGDTEAFF.

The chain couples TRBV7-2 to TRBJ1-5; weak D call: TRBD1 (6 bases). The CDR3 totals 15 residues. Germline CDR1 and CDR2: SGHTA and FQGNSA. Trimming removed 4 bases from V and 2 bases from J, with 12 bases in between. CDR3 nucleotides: TGTGCCAGCAGCTCCACAGGGTATGGCAATCAGCCCCAGCATTTT. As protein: CASSSTGYGNQPQHF.

The CDR3 DNA follows: TGCGCCAGCAGTCAACCCGACAGGGGGCGAGGCAATCAGCCCCAGCATTTT. Protein: CASSQPDRGRGNQPQHF. The gene calls are TRBV23-1 and TRBJ1-5; TRBD1 aligns across 10 bases. TRBV23-1 carries the ORF label, with uncertain function. The CDR3 has 17 amino acids. The V segment lost 2 bases and the J segment 2 bases; nucleotides outside the gene matches: 6.

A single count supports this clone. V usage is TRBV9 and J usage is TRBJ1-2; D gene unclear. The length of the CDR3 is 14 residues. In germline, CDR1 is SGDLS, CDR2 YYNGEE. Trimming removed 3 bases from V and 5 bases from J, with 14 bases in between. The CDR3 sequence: CASSARKERYGYTF. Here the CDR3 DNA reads TGTGCCAGCAGCGCTAGGAAGGAACGGTATGGCTACACCTTC.

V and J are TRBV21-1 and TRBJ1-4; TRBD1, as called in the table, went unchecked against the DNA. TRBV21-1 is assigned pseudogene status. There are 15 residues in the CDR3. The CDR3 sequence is CARPGQGSTNEKLFF. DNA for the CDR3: TGTGCCAGGCCGGGACAGGGATCAACTAATGAAAAACTGTTTTTT.

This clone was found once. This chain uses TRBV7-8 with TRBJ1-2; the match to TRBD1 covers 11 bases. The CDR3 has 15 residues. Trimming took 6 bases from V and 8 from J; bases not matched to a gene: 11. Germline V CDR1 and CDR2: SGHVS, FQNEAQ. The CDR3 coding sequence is TGTGCCAGCAGTCCAGGACAGGGGGCAGTTCGAGGCTACACCTTC. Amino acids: CASSPGQGAVRGYTF.

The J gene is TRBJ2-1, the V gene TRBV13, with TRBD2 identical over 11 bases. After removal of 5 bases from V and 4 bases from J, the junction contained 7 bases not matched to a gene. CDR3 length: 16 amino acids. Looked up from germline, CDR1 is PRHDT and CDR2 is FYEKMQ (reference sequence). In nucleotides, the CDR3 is TGTGCCAGCAGCCCGCGACTAGCGGGGCGGTACAATGAGCAGTTCTTC. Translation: CASSPRLAGRYNEQFF. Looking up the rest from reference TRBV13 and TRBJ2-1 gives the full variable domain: AAGVIQSPRHLIKEKRETATLKCYPIPRHDTVYWYQQGPGQDPQFLISFYEKMQSDKGSIPDRFSAQQFSDYHSELNMSSLELGDSALYFCASSPRLAGRYNEQFFGPGTRLTVL.

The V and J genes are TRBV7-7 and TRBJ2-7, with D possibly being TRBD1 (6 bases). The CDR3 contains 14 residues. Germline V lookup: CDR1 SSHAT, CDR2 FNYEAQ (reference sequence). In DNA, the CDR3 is TGTGCTAGCAGCTTAAAAGCCAGGGGTTACGAGCAGTACGTC. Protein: CASSLKARGYEQYV.

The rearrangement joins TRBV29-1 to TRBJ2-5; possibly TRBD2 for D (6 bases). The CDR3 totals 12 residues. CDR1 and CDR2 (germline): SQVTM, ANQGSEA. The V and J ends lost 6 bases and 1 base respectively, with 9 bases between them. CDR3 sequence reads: CSVRRGQETQYF. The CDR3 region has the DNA TGCAGCGTCCGGCGGGGCCAAGAGACCCAGTACTTC.

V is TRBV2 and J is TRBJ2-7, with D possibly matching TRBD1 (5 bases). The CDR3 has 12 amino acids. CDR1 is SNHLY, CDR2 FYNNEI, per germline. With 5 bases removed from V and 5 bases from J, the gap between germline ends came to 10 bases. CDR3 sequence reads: CASSSGFHEQYV. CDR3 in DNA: TGTGCCAGCAGTTCAGGGTTTCACGAGCAGTACGTC.

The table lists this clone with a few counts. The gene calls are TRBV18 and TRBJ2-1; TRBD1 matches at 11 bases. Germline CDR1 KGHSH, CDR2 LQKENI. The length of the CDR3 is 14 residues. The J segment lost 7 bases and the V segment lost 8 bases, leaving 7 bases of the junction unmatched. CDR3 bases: TGTGCCAGCGCGGGACAGGGGGTCTATAATGAGCAGTTCTTC. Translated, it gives CASAGQGVYNEQFF.